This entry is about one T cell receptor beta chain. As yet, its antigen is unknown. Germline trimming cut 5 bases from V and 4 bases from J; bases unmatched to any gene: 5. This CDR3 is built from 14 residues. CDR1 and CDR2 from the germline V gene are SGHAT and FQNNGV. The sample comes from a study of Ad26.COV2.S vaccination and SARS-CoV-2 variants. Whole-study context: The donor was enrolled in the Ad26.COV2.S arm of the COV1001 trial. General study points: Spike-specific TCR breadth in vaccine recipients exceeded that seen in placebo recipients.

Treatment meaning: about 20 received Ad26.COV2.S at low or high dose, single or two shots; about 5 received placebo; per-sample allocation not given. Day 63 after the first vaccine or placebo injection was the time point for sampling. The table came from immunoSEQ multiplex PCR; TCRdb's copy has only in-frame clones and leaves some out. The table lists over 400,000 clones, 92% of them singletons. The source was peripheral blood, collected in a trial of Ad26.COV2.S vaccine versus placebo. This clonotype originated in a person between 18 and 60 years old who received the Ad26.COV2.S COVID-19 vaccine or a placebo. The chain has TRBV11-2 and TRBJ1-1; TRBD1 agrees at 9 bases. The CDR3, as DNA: TGTGCCAGCAGCCTGACAGGGGGATCCACTGAAGCTTTCTTT. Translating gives CASSLTGGSTEAFF.